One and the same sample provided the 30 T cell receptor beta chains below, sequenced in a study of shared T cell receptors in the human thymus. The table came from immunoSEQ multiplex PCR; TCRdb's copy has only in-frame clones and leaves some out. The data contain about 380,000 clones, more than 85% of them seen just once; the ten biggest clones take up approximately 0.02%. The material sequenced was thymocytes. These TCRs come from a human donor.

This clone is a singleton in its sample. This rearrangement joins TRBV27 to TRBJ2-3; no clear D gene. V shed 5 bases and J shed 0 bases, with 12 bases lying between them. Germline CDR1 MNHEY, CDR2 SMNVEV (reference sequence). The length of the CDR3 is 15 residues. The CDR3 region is CASSPKRPSTDTQYF. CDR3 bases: TGTGCCAGCAGTCCAAAACGACCTAGCACAGATACGCAGTATTTT.

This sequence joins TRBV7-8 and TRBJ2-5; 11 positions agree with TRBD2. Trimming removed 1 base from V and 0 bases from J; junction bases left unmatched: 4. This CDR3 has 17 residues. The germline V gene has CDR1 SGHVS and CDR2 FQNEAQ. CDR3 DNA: TGTGCCAGCAGCTTAGTTAGCGGGAGGGACTACCAAGAGACCCAGTACTTC. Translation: CASSLVSGRDYQETQYF.

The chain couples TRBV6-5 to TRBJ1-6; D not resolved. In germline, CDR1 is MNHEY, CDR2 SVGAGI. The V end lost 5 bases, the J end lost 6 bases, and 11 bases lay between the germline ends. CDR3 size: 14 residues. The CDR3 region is CASSDREANSPLHF. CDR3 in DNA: TGTGCCAGCAGTGACCGGGAGGCTAATTCACCCCTCCACTTT.

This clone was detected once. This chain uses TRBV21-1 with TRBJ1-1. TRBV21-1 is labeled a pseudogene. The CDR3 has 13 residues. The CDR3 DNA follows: TGTGCCAGCAGCAGCCTAAGGGACACTGAAGCTTTCTTT. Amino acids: CASSSLRDTEAFF.

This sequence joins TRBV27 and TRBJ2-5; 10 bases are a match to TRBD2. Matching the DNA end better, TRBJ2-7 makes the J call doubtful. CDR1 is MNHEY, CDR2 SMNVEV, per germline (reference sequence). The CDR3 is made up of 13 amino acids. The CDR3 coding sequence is TGTGCCAGTCGCGGACTAGCGGCCTACGAGCAGTACTTC. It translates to CASRGLAAYEQYF.

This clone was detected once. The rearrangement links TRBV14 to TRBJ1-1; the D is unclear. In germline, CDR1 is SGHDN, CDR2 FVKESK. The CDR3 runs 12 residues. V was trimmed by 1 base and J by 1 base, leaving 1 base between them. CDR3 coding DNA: TGTGCCAGCAGCCAAGCGAACACTGAAGCTTTCTTT. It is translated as CASSQANTEAFF.

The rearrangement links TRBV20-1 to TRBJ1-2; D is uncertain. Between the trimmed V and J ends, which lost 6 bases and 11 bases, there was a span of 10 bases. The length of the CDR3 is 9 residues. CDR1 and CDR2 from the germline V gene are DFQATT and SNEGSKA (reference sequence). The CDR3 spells CSALGGYTF. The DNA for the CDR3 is TGCAGTGCCCTGGGAGGGTACACCTTC.

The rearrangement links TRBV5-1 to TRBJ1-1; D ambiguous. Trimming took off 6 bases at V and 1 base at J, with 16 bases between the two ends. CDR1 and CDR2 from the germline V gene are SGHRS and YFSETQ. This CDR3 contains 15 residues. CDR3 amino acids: CASNKGRRTNTEAFF. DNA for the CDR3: TGCGCCAGCAACAAAGGGCGGCGAACGAACACTGAAGCTTTCTTT.

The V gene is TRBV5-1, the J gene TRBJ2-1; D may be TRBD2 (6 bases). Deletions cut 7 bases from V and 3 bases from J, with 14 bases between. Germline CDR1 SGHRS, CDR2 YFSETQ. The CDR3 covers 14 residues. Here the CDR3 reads CASAPGLDYNEQFF. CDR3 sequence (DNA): TGCGCCAGCGCTCCGGGACTCGACTACAATGAGCAGTTCTTC.

The DNA of the CDR3 is TGTGCCAGCAGTTCTAGGGGTATCCCCAACTATGGCTACACCTTC. It encodes CASSSRGIPNYGYTF. This sequence joins TRBV28 and TRBJ1-2; possible D gene TRBD1, 5 bases. Trimming removed 4 bases at V and 2 bases at J, with 14 bases between. There are 15 residues in the CDR3. The germline V gene encodes CDR1 MDHEN and CDR2 SYDVKM.

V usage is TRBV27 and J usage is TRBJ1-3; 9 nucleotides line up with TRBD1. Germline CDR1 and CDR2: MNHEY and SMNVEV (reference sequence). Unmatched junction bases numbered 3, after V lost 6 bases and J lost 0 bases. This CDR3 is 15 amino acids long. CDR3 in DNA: TGTGCCAGCAGCGGACAGGGGAGCTCTGGAAACACCATATATTTT. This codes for CASSGQGSSGNTIYF.

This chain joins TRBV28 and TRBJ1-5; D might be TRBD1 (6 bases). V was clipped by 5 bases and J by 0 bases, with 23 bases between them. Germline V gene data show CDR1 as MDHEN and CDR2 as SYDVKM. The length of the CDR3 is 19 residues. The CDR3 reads CASSDTGAGVLNSNQPQHF. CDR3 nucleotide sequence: TGTGCCAGCAGTGATACGGGTGCAGGGGTATTAAATAGCAATCAGCCCCAGCATTTT. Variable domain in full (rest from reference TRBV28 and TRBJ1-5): DVKVTQSSRYLVKRTGEKVFLECVQDMDHENMFWYRQDPGLGLRLIYFSYDVKMKEKGDIPEGYSVSREKKERFSLILESASTNQTSMYLCASSDTGAGVLNSNQPQHFGDGTRLSIL.

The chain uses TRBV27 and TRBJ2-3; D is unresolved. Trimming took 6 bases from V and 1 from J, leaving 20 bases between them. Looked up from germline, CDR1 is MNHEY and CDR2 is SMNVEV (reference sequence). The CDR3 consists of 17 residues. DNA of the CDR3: TGTGCCAGCAGCCCCTTCCCGATAGGAAGGCGCACAGATACGCAGTATTTT. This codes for CASSPFPIGRRTDTQYF.

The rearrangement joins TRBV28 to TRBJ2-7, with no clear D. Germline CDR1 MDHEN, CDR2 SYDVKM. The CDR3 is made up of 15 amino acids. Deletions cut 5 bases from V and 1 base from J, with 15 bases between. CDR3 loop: CASSHRALRSYEQYF. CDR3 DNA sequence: TGTGCCAGCAGTCACCGGGCCCTGAGGTCCTACGAGCAGTACTTC.

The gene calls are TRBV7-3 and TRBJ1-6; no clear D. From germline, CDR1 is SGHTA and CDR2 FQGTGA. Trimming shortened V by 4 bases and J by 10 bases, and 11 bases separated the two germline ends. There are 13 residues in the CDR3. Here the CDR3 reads CASSSSPGSPLHF. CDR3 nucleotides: TGTGCCAGCAGCTCGTCCCCTGGGTCACCCCTCCACTTT.

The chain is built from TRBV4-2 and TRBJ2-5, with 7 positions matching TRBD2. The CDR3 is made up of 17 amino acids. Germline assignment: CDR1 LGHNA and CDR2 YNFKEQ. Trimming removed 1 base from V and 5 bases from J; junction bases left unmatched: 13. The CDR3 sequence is CASSQGRSSGYGETQYF. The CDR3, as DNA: TGTGCCAGCAGCCAAGGACGGAGTAGCGGGTATGGGGAGACCCAGTACTTC.

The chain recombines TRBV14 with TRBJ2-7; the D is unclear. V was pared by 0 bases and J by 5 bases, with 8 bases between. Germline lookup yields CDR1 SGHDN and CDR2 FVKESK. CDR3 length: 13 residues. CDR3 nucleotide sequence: TGTGCCAGCAGCCAAGAAGGAAGGGACGAGCAGTACTTC. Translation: CASSQEGRDEQYF.

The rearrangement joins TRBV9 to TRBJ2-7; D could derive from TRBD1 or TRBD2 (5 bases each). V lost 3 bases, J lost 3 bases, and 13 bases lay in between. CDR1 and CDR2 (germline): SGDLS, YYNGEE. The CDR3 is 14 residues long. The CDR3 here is CASSAAGTDYEQYF. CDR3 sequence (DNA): TGTGCCAGCAGCGCAGCCGGGACGGACTACGAGCAGTACTTC.

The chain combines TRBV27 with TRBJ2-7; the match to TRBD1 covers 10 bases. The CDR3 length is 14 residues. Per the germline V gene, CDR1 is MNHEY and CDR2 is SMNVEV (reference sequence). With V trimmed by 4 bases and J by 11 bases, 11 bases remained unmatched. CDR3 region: CASSCRDRGLRKYF. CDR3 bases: TGTGCCAGCAGTTGCCGGGACAGGGGTCTCAGGAAGTACTTC.

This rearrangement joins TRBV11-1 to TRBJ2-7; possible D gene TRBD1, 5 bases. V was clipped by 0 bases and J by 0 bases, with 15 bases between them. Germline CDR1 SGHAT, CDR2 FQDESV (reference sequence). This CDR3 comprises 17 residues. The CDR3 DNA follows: TGTGCCAGCAGCTTAGCTCAATCAGGACAAAGCTCCTACGAGCAGTACTTC. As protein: CASSLAQSGQSSYEQYF. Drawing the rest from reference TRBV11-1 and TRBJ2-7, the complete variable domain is EAEVAQSPRYKITEKSQAVAFWCDPISGHATLYWYRQILGQGPELLVQFQDESVVDDSQLPKDRFSAERLKGVDSTLKIQPAELGDSAMYLCASSLAQSGQSSYEQYFGPGTRLTVT.

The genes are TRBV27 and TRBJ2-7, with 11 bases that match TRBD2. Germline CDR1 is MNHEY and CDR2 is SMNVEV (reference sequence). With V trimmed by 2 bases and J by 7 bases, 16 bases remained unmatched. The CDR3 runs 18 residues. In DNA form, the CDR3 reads TGTGCCAGCAGTTTAACTAGCGGGAGCCCCCTGTCTGGTCGGGAGCAGTACTTC. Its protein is CASSLTSGSPLSGREQYF.

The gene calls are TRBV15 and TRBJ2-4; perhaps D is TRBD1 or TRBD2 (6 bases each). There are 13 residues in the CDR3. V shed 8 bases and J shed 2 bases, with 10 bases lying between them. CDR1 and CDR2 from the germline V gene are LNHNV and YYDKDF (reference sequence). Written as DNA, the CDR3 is TGTGCCACCCGAGGGGGGACCAAAAACATTCAGTACTTC. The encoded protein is CATRGGTKNIQYF.

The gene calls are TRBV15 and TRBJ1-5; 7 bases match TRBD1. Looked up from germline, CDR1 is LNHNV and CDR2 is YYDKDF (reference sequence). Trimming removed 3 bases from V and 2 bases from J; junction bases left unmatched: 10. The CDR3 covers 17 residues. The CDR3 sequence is CATSSPKTGVGNQPQHF. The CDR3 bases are TGTGCCACCAGCAGCCCTAAAACAGGGGTGGGCAATCAGCCCCAGCATTTT.

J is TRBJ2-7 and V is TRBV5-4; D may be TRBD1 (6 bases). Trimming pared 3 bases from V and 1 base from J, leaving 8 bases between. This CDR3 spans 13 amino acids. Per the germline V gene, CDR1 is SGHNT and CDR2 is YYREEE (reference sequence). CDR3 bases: TGTGCCAGCAGCTGGGGACATTCCTACGAGCAGTACTTC. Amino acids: CASSWGHSYEQYF.

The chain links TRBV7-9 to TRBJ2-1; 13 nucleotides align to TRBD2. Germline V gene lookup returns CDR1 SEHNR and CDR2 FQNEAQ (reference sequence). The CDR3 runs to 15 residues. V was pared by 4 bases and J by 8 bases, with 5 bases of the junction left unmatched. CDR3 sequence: CASSSGTSGTDEQFF. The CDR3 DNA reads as TGTGCCAGCAGCTCCGGGACTAGCGGGACGGATGAGCAGTTCTTC.

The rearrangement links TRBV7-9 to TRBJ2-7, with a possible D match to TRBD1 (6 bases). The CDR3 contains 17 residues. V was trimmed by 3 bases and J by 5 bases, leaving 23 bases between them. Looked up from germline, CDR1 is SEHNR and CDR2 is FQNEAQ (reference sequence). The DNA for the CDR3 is TGTGCCAGCAGCTTTAAAACCTTAGGGGGAGACGCCCACGAGCAGTACTTC. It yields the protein CASSFKTLGGDAHEQYF.

CDR3 in amino acids: CASRTTEVKSNYGYTF. For the CDR3, the DNA is TGTGCCAGCAGGACTACAGAAGTAAAATCTAACTATGGCTACACCTTC. The chain uses TRBV28 and TRBJ1-2; D call uncertain. This CDR3 has 16 amino acids. Germline V gene sequence: CDR1 MDHEN, CDR2 SYDVKM. V shed 6 bases and J shed 0 bases, with 17 bases lying between them.

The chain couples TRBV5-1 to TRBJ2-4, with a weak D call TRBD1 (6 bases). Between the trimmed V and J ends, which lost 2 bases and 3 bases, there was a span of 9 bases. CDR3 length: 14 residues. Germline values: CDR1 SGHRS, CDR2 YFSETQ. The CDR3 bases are TGCGCCAGCAGCTTAGGACAGTTCAAAAACATTCAGTACTTC. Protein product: CASSLGQFKNIQYF.

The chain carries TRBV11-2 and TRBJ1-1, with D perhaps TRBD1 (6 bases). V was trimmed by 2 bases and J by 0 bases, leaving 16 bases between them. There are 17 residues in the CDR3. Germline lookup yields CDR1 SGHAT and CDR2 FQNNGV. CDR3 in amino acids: CASSLSRGPDMNTEAFF. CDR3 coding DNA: TGTGCCAGCAGCTTATCCAGGGGTCCCGATATGAACACTGAAGCTTTCTTT.

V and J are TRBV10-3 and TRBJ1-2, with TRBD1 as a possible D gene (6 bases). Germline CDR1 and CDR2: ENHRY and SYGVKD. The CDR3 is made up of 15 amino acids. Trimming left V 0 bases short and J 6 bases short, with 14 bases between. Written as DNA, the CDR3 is TGTGCCATCAGTGAGTCCGCCAGGGGTATTAATGGCTACACCTTC. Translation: CAISESARGINGYTF.